A single sample gave rise to the 18 T cell receptor beta chains below, sequenced in a study of glioma-infiltrating T cells after dendritic cell vaccination. As to time point: after dendritic cell vaccination, including at tumor progression/relapse. Clones were read by immunoSEQ multiplex PCR, and TCRdb kept only the in-frame ones, dropping some. The sample has over 75,000 clones, 81% seen once. Specimen: blood, collected after dendritic cell vaccination. The source is a human donor with glioblastoma.

The sample holds a few counts of this clone. This chain links TRBV10-1 with TRBJ2-1; 12 bases are a match to TRBD2. The CDR3 length is 15 residues. CDR1 and CDR2 from the germline V gene are WNHNN and SYGVQD (reference sequence). Trimming took 5 bases from V and 7 from J; bases not matched to a gene: 6. CDR3 residues: CASSQTSGRRNEQFF. In DNA form, the CDR3 reads TGCGCCAGCAGTCAGACTAGCGGGAGAAGAAATGAGCAGTTCTTC.

The chain combines TRBV7-2 with TRBJ1-5; 9 nucleotides line up with TRBD1. The CDR3 is made up of 16 amino acids. Germline loops: CDR1 SGHTA, CDR2 FQGNSA. With V trimmed by 5 bases and J by 7 bases, 12 bases remained unmatched. DNA for the CDR3: TGTGCCAGCAGCATCAGTGGGACAGGGATAAGGCAGCCCCAGCATTTT. Protein sequence: CASSISGTGIRQPQHF. Looking up the rest from reference TRBV7-2 and TRBJ1-5 gives the full variable domain: GAGVSQSPSNKVTEKGKDVELRCDPISGHTALYWYRQSLGQGLEFLIYFQGNSAPDKSGLPSDRFSAERTGGSVSTLTIQRTQQEDSAVYLCASSISGTGIRQPQHFGDGTRLSIL.

The chain links TRBV5-1 to TRBJ2-2; 9 nucleotides agree with TRBD1. V shed 4 bases, J shed 4 bases, and the junction held 5 bases outside the gene matches. CDR1 SGHRS and CDR2 YFSETQ come from the germline V gene. CDR3 length: 15 amino acids. CDR3 DNA sequence: TGCGCCAGCAGCCGGACAGGGGCCGGCACCGGGGAGCTGTTTTTT. It codes for CASSRTGAGTGELFF.

This clone appeared once. The chain carries TRBV5-6 and TRBJ2-6; D is perhaps TRBD1 (5 bases). The CDR3 is 16 residues long. Trimming left V 2 bases short and J 0 bases short, with 9 bases between. Germline-derived CDR1 and CDR2 are SGHDT and YYEEEE. This chain's CDR3 is CASSLQEISGANVLTF. CDR3 DNA sequence: TGTGCCAGCAGCTTACAGGAGATCTCTGGGGCCAACGTCCTGACTTTC.

The rearrangement links TRBV19 to TRBJ1-1; TRBD1 agrees at 9 bases. V lost 2 bases, J lost 2 bases, and 6 bases stayed unmatched. Germline CDR1 LNHDA, CDR2 SQIVND (reference sequence). This CDR3 has 16 residues. The CDR3 sequence: CASSIPHRGQNTEAFF. The CDR3 DNA reads as TGTGCCAGTAGTATACCGCACAGGGGGCAAAACACTGAAGCTTTCTTT.

The chain joins TRBV10-3 to TRBJ1-2; 9 bases agree with TRBD1. With 3 bases clipped from V and 5 bases from J, the junction kept 7 bases outside the gene matches. This CDR3 contains 15 residues. From germline, CDR1 is ENHRY and CDR2 SYGVKD. In DNA, the CDR3 is TGTGCCATCAGTGAAGGGGGGGACAGGGTTTATGGCTACACCTTC. Translation: CAISEGGDRVYGYTF.

V is TRBV6-1 and J is TRBJ1-1; perhaps TRBD1 as D (5 bases). The CDR3 consists of 14 residues. Trimming removed 7 bases from V and 3 bases from J, with 15 bases in between. Germline CDR1 and CDR2: MNHNS and SASEGT. The CDR3 spells CASTLDSLHTEAFF. The CDR3 bases are TGTGCCAGCACTTTAGACAGCCTCCACACTGAAGCTTTCTTT.

The V call is TRBV5-1, the J call TRBJ2-7, with D possibly being TRBD2 (5 bases). This CDR3 contains 15 residues. Germline V gives CDR1 SGHRS, CDR2 YFSETQ. The CDR3 loop reads CASSPGISPTAPLHV. CDR3 in DNA: TGCGCCAGCAGCCCGGGAATTAGCCCAACAGCTCCCCTGCACGTC.

The V call is TRBV7-7, the J call TRBJ2-5; the D gene is possibly TRBD1 (6 bases). Trimming left V 5 bases short and J 4 bases short, with 17 bases between. Germline CDR1 SSHAT, CDR2 FNYEAQ (reference sequence). The CDR3 spans 15 residues. CDR3 protein: CASSPRWGLGETQYF. For the CDR3, the DNA is TGTGCCAGCAGCCCTCGCTGGGGGCTTGGAGAGACCCAGTACTTC.

This clone came up once. The rearrangement joins TRBV11-3 to TRBJ2-7; D possibly corresponds to TRBD1 (5 bases). The CDR3 spans 13 residues. V lost 5 bases, J lost 2 bases, and 10 bases lay in between. In germline, CDR1 is SGHNT, CDR2 YENEEA. This chain's CDR3 is CASSLTTAYEQYF. The CDR3 DNA reads as TGTGCCAGCAGCCTAACGACAGCCTACGAGCAGTACTTC.

In nucleotides, the CDR3 is TGTGCCAGCAGTGACGGCAGAAGGGGCACTGAAGCTTTCTTT. Its protein product is CASSDGRRGTEAFF. V is TRBV6-1 and J is TRBJ1-1, with a tentative D call TRBD1 (5 bases). In germline, CDR1 is MNHNS, CDR2 SASEGT. This CDR3 contains 14 residues. V lost 3 bases and J lost 4, with 12 bases in between.

The chain is built from TRBV7-2 and TRBJ2-5; 8 bases are a match to TRBD2. The V gene end was trimmed by 2 bases and the J gene end by 4 bases; junction bases not matched to a gene: 6. Germline CDR1 SGHTA, CDR2 FQGNSA. This CDR3 spans 15 amino acids. The CDR3 DNA sequence: TGTGCCAGCAGCTTAACTAGCGGAGTGGGAGAGACCCAGTACTTC. Residues: CASSLTSGVGETQYF.

This chain joins TRBV5-1 and TRBJ2-3; TRBD1 is a possible D gene (6 bases). The CDR3 sequence is 14 residues long. The ends were cut back, 5 bases at V and 0 bases at J, with 10 bases in the middle. Germline V lookup: CDR1 SGHRS, CDR2 YFSETQ. In nucleotides, the CDR3 is TGCGCCAGCAGGGCAGGGGCAAGCACAGATACGCAGTATTTT. Residues: CASRAGASTDTQYF. Drawing the rest from reference TRBV5-1 and TRBJ2-3, the complete variable domain is KAGVTQTPRYLIKTRGQQVTLSCSPISGHRSVSWYQQTPGQGLQFLFEYFSETQRNKGNFPGRFSGRQFSNSRSEMNVSTLELGDSALYLCASRAGASTDTQYFGPGTRLTVL.

This chain joins TRBV11-2 and TRBJ1-1, with D uncertain. CDR3 length: 15 amino acids. V dropped 6 bases and J dropped 4 bases, with 18 bases sitting between them. Germline values: CDR1 SGHAT, CDR2 FQNNGV. The CDR3 spells CASRSGRNKITEAFF. CDR3 bases: TGTGCCAGCAGAAGTGGGCGAAACAAAATCACTGAAGCTTTCTTT.

The chain has TRBV19 and TRBJ1-1, with D possibly being TRBD1 (5 bases). The CDR3 is made up of 11 amino acids. The germline V gene encodes CDR1 LNHDA and CDR2 SQIVND (reference sequence). Trimming shortened V by 9 bases and J by 5 bases, and 10 bases separated the two germline ends. As DNA, the CDR3 is TGTGCCAGCACCCAGGGAACTGAAGCTTTCTTT. Encoded protein: CASTQGTEAFF.

This chain uses TRBV6-5 with TRBJ2-1, with 8 positions matching TRBD1. The CDR3 is 13 residues long. J was trimmed by 3 bases and V by 8 bases; bases with no gene match: 3. Looked up from germline, CDR1 is MNHEY and CDR2 is SVGAGI. CDR3 residues: CASRDRNYNEQFF. CDR3 DNA sequence: TGTGCCAGCCGGGACAGGAACTACAATGAGCAGTTCTTC.

The chain has TRBV7-2 and TRBJ2-1; D possibly corresponds to TRBD1 (6 bases). The CDR3 has 14 residues. Trimming shortened V by 5 bases and J by 4 bases, and 12 bases separated the two germline ends. From germline, CDR1 is SGHTA and CDR2 FQGNSA. CDR3 in DNA: TGTGCCAGCAGCCTAACAGGACAGTACAATGAGCAGTTCTTC. Residues: CASSLTGQYNEQFF. The full variable domain, its missing parts supplied by reference TRBV7-2 and TRBJ2-1, is GAGVSQSPSNKVTEKGKDVELRCDPISGHTALYWYRQSLGQGLEFLIYFQGNSAPDKSGLPSDRFSAERTGGSVSTLTIQRTQQEDSAVYLCASSLTGQYNEQFFGPGTRLTVL.

This clone was recorded only once. The genes are TRBV19 and TRBJ2-5, with TRBD1 as a possible D gene (5 bases). CDR1 LNHDA and CDR2 SQIVND come from the germline V gene (reference sequence). V lost 4 bases to trimming and J lost 2 bases, with 11 bases between them. The CDR3 covers 14 residues. The CDR3 loop reads CASSKGRLQETQYF. CDR3 coding DNA: TGTGCCAGTAGTAAGGGGCGCCTACAAGAGACCCAGTACTTC.